The clone carrying this T cell receptor beta chain has only one observation. The assay was immunoSEQ multiplex PCR, and TCRdb's table has in-frame clones only and misses some. The table shows approximately 460,000 clones, with around 89% occurring only once. The germline V gene encodes CDR1 KGHSH and CDR2 LQKENI. The CDR3 loop spans 13 amino acids. V gave up 2 bases and J gave up 3 bases, with 7 bases separating them. Treatment described: roughly 18 received Ad26.COV2.S at low or high dose, single or two shots; 5 received placebo; per-sample allocation not given. Repertoires come from day 63 after the first vaccine or placebo injection. These data originate in a study of Ad26.COV2.S vaccination and SARS-CoV-2 variants.

The source was peripheral blood, collected in a trial of Ad26.COV2.S vaccine versus placebo. The chain joins TRBV18 to TRBJ1-2; possible D gene TRBD1, 5 bases. This receptor was obtained from a person between 18 and 59 years old who received the Ad26.COV2.S COVID-19 vaccine or a placebo. The CDR3 sequence: CASSPARDYGYTF. CDR3 nucleotide sequence: TGTGCCAGCTCACCAGCCAGGGACTATGGCTACACCTTC.